These 23 T cell receptor beta chains originate from one sample sequenced in a study of blood T cell repertoires in COVID-19. Some clones are missing from TCRdb's copy, which holds only in-frame ones; the method was immunoSEQ multiplex PCR. Among about 130,000 clones listed, around 90% were seen once. Specimen: peripheral blood. The receptor source for this set is a man over 45 with active COVID-19.

The V call is TRBV5-4, the J call TRBJ2-7; D unresolved. The V end was cut by 4 bases, the J end by 2 bases, with 13 bases between. The V gene's germline CDR1 is SGHNT and CDR2 YYREEE (reference sequence). The CDR3 consists of 14 residues. CDR3 in amino acids: CASSPGGRPYEQYF. CDR3 coding DNA: TGTGCCAGCAGCCCCGGCGGCAGACCCTACGAGCAGTACTTC.

This chain links TRBV12-3 or TRBV12-4 with TRBJ2-2, with D possibly matching TRBD2 (6 bases). V was pared by 6 bases and J by 3 bases, with 8 bases between. The CDR3 covers 13 residues. The CDR3 bases are TGTGCCAGCAGACTAGCAGACACCGGGGAGCTGTTTTTT. It encodes CASRLADTGELFF.

The genes are TRBV6-5 and TRBJ2-5; 7 bases map to TRBD1. The ends lost 7 bases at V and 5 bases at J; junction bases unmatched: 10. Germline CDR1 and CDR2: MNHEY and SVGAGI. The CDR3 contains 14 residues. Here the CDR3 DNA reads TGTGCCAGCACGCCGCAGGGGGAAGGCGAGACCCAGTACTTC. Its translation is CASTPQGEGETQYF.

This chain links TRBV6-5 with TRBJ1-4; 10 bases align to TRBD1. The CDR3 totals 14 residues. The germline V gene encodes CDR1 MNHEY and CDR2 SVGAGI. J was trimmed by 8 bases and V by 6 bases; bases with no gene match: 6. CDR3 DNA: TGTGCCAGCAGGACAGGGGGCGCGGGGGAAAAACTGTTTTTT. This gives the protein CASRTGGAGEKLFF.

This chain connects TRBV19 to TRBJ1-6; a possible D gene is TRBD1 (6 bases). Trimming shortened V by 5 bases and J by 7 bases, and 18 bases separated the two germline ends. Germline CDR1 LNHDA, CDR2 SQIVND (reference sequence). CDR3 length: 16 amino acids. CDR3 nucleotides: TGTGCCAGTAGTCCCCCCGGGGGGGGGCTCAATTCACCCCTCCACTTT. Protein product: CASSPPGGGLNSPLHF.

The J gene is TRBJ2-7, the V gene TRBV5-4; no definite D call. Germline values: CDR1 SGHNT, CDR2 YYREEE (reference sequence). The CDR3 extends over 12 amino acids. V was clipped by 4 bases and J by 4 bases, with 9 bases between them. CDR3 residues: CASSLGTYEQYF. Written as DNA, the CDR3 is TGTGCCAGCAGCCTGGGAACTTACGAGCAGTACTTC.

In this sample, this clone turned up a few times. The chain joins TRBV25-1 to TRBJ1-2; a weak D match, TRBD1 (5 bases). The CDR3 is 14 amino acids. Trimming took off 2 bases at V and 3 bases at J, with 10 bases between the two ends. Per the germline V gene, CDR1 is MGHDK and CDR2 is SYGVNS. The CDR3 sequence is CASSEGTGDYGYTF. In DNA form, the CDR3 reads TGTGCCAGCAGTGAAGGGACGGGAGACTATGGCTACACCTTC.

The V gene is TRBV15, the J gene TRBJ2-7; D is perhaps TRBD2 (6 bases). From germline, CDR1 is LNHNV and CDR2 YYDKDF (reference sequence). There are 16 residues in the CDR3. V dropped 0 bases and J dropped 6 bases, with 18 bases sitting between them. The CDR3 reads CATSRDLAGGRSEQYV. For the CDR3, the DNA is TGTGCCACCAGCAGAGATCTGGCTGGAGGGCGTAGCGAGCAGTACGTC.

The rearrangement uses TRBV18 and TRBJ1-2; 9 bases align to TRBD1. V shed 6 bases and J 7 bases; nucleotides not matched to a gene: 9. From germline, CDR1 is KGHSH and CDR2 LQKENI. The CDR3 has 14 amino acids. The CDR3 nucleotides are TGTGCCAGCTCGTCTAGGACAGGGGACACTGGCTACACCTTC. Its translation: CASSSRTGDTGYTF.

The chain links TRBV6-1 to TRBJ2-7; possibly TRBD2 for D (6 bases). This CDR3 spans 15 amino acids. Germline V lookup: CDR1 MNHNS, CDR2 SASEGT. V lost 3 bases and J 2 bases, leaving 14 bases between the germline ends. The CDR3 nucleotides read TGTGCCAGCAGTGAGAGGGTGGAGGGTCCCTACGAGCAGTACGTC. Translated: CASSERVEGPYEQYV.

This clone was detected once. The CDR3 nucleotides are TGCGCCAGCAGTGGGACAGGGGATGAAAAACTGTTTTTT. As protein: CASSGTGDEKLFF. This chain links TRBV5-1 with TRBJ1-4; the match to TRBD1 covers 10 bases. Germline V gene sequence: CDR1 SGHRS, CDR2 YFSETQ. The junction had 1 base not matched to a gene; V was cut back by 5 bases and J by 6 bases. This CDR3 contains 13 residues.

This chain joins TRBV19 and TRBJ1-6; D gene uncertain. CDR3 size: 12 residues. The germline gives CDR1 LNHDA, CDR2 SQIVND (reference sequence). The germline V and J ends were trimmed by 5 bases and 7 bases, with 6 bases remaining between them. This CDR3 is CASSGGNSPLHF. The CDR3 region has the DNA TGTGCCAGTAGTGGCGGGAATTCACCCCTCCACTTT.

V is TRBV19 and J is TRBJ2-7; 10 bases align to TRBD2. Germline CDR1 reads LNHDA; CDR2 reads SQIVND (reference sequence). The CDR3 length is 13 residues. Trimming at V came to 5 bases and at J to 2 bases, leaving 0 bases not matched to a gene. The CDR3 DNA reads TGTGCCAGTAGTCTAGCGGGAGCCTACGAGCAGTACTTC. Its translation: CASSLAGAYEQYF.

V and J are TRBV2 and TRBJ2-1; TRBD2 might be the D (6 bases). The CDR3 loop spans 14 amino acids. Per germline, CDR1 SNHLY and CDR2 FYNNEI. The V and J ends lost 4 bases and 6 bases respectively, with 13 bases between them. This chain's CDR3 is CASSGGTTPNEQFF. The CDR3, as DNA: TGTGCCAGCAGTGGCGGGACCACCCCCAATGAGCAGTTCTTC.

The CDR3 DNA follows: TGTGCCAGCAGCTCTCCCCAGCGGACCTATTACAATGAGCAGTTCTTC. It specifies CASSSPQRTYYNEQFF. This chain connects TRBV7-9 to TRBJ2-1; D is possibly TRBD2 (5 bases). Germline V CDR1 and CDR2: SEHNR, FQNEAQ (reference sequence). The CDR3 is 16 amino acids. The V and J ends lost 4 bases and 4 bases respectively, with 17 bases between them.

The chain uses TRBV5-1 and TRBJ1-4; 8 bases fit TRBD1. V shed 0 bases and J 4 bases; nucleotides not matched to a gene: 2. CDR1 is SGHRS and CDR2 is YFSETQ in the germline V gene. The length of the CDR3 is 15 residues. CDR3 nucleotide sequence: TGCGCCAGCAGCTTGGGACAGGGGATTAATGAAAAACTGTTTTTT. Amino acid sequence: CASSLGQGINEKLFF.

The chain uses TRBV7-9 and TRBJ2-3; a possible D gene is TRBD2 (5 bases). CDR1 is SEHNR and CDR2 is FQNEAQ in the germline V gene (reference sequence). The CDR3 length is 14 residues. V dropped 2 bases and J dropped 2 bases, with 8 bases sitting between them. CDR3 in DNA: TGTGCCAGCAGCTTAAGACTAAACACAGATACGCAGTATTTT. Translating gives CASSLRLNTDTQYF.

The V gene is TRBV2, the J gene TRBJ1-2; TRBD1 might be the D (5 bases). V lost 4 bases and J 7 bases, leaving 13 bases between the germline ends. Germline V CDR1 and CDR2: SNHLY, FYNNEI. CDR3 length equals 13 residues. The CDR3 DNA reads TGTGCCAGCAGTGTTCCGGGGGAATCTGGCTACACCTTC. This encodes CASSVPGESGYTF.

The V gene is TRBV5-4, the J gene TRBJ2-4, with 8 nucleotides matching TRBD1. V trimming: 4 bases; J trimming: 7 bases; junction bases outside the gene matches: 10. Germline V gives CDR1 SGHNT, CDR2 YYREEE (reference sequence). CDR3 length equals 15 residues. CDR3 DNA: TGTGCCAGCAGCCAGGGGGCCCTGAAGCGCAACATTCAGTACTTC. This sequence encodes CASSQGALKRNIQYF.

The V gene is TRBV10-2, the J gene TRBJ1-6; TRBD1 is a possible D gene (5 bases). From germline, CDR1 is WSHSY and CDR2 SAAADI. The CDR3 sequence is 15 residues long. V gave up 6 bases and J gave up 7 bases, with 16 bases separating them. The CDR3 nucleotides are TGCGCCAGCAGGGGAGGAGGGGCTTGGAATTCACCCCTCCACTTT. This gives the protein CASRGGGAWNSPLHF.

The gene calls are TRBV6-6 and TRBJ2-1; possible D gene TRBD2, 6 bases. This CDR3 spans 13 amino acids. The germline V gene encodes CDR1 MNHNY and CDR2 SVGAGI (reference sequence). V lost 6 bases, J lost 8 bases, and 14 bases lay in between. The CDR3 region is CASSRLVVDEQFF. In DNA form, the CDR3 reads TGTGCCAGCAGCCGACTAGTAGTCGATGAGCAGTTCTTC.

The chain employs TRBV5-1 and TRBJ2-7; 12 bases agree with TRBD1. Unmatched junction bases numbered 6, after V lost 9 bases and J lost 2 bases. The CDR3 runs to 14 residues. The germline CDR1 and CDR2 sequences are SGHRS and YFSETQ. The CDR3 reads CATMGDRGPYEQYF. CDR3 DNA sequence: TGCGCCACCATGGGGGACAGGGGGCCCTACGAGCAGTACTTC. The full variable domain, rest sourced from reference TRBV5-1 and TRBJ2-7, is KAGVTQTPRYLIKTRGQQVTLSCSPISGHRSVSWYQQTPGQGLQFLFEYFSETQRNKGNFPGRFSGRQFSNSRSEMNVSTLELGDSALYLCATMGDRGPYEQYFGPGTRLTVT.

This chain joins TRBV7-9 and TRBJ2-1; 13 bases map to TRBD2. V shed 5 bases, J shed 6 bases, and the junction held 4 bases outside the gene matches. Looked up from germline, CDR1 is SEHNR and CDR2 is FQNEAQ (reference sequence). CDR3 length: 15 residues. The CDR3: CASSPTSGGANEQFF. Written as DNA, the CDR3 is TGTGCCAGCAGCCCTACTAGCGGGGGGGCCAATGAGCAGTTCTTC.